This T cell receptor beta chain was captured in a study of cytomegalovirus exposure and HLA in healthy donors. Broader study findings: Beyond CMV serostatus, there was no information to go on about immune exposure. An analysis was carried out at a later point. It showed that HLA-associated TCR beta chains were more clonally expanded than equally common non-associated chains. The authors listed 150 to 200 TCR beta chains as cytomegalovirus-associated. It is likely that the observed cluster of highly shared sequence variants was a sequencing artifact.

V dropped 4 bases and J dropped 5; count of bases not matched to a gene: 9. Per germline, CDR1 SGHAT and CDR2 FQNNGV. The CDR3 spans 16 residues. Turning to this clone: Its matching antigen is unknown.

PCR used 60 Vbeta primers and 13 Jbeta primers. The repertoire was sequenced with immunoSEQ multiplex PCR; TCRdb's copy has only in-frame clones and lacks some. The sample includes 150,000 to 200,000 clones, approximately 75% seen only once; the top ten take 2% to 2.5%. This chain connects TRBV11-2 to TRBJ2-3; 10 bases align to TRBD2. The TCR originated in a man aged 50-60 years in good health and CMV-seropositive. Specimen: PBMCs. The CDR3 bases are TGTGCCAGCAGCTCTAGGCGAGCGGGGGGGCAAGATACGCAGTATTTT. Protein product: CASSSRRAGGQDTQYF.